This T cell receptor beta chain came from a study of T-cell memory formation after mild COVID-19. Employing constant-segment primers, 5'RACE generated TCR alpha and TCR beta cDNA libraries bearing sample barcodes and UMIs. TCRdb re-analysed the 5' RACE reads in MiXCR, keeping a single row per CDR3 protein. Here the sample spans about 320,000 distinct CDR3 sequences, over 11% being singletons. Germline V gene lookup returns CDR1 MNHNS and CDR2 SASEGT. CDR3 length: 15 amino acids. The ends were cut back, 4 bases at V and 4 bases at J, with 13 bases in the middle. The sample taken for sequencing was PBMCs or a T cell subset sorted from them (not recorded which). V is TRBV6-1 and J is TRBJ2-2; D uncertain. The sequence was obtained from a man aged 18-30 years who had mild COVID-19 (a few samples of this study predate the infection). Cell type and time point are not known. In DNA, the CDR3 is TGTGCCAGCAGTGTTCTCCATACAACCACCGGGGAGCTGTTTTTT. Residues: CASSVLHTTTGELFF.